This T cell receptor beta chain was recorded in a study of cytomegalovirus exposure and HLA in healthy donors. Study-level findings and limits: After further analysis at a later stage, 17,000 or so TCR beta sequences were associated with HLA alleles at 0.05 false discovery rate. Near-uniform donor sequencing depth was presumed by presence/absence analyses.

A multiplex PCR was run with 60 Vbeta primers and 13 Jbeta primers. Methods used by the authors: Unique TCR beta chains totaled 65 million to 95 million in a later count, with around 10 million of them shared. Method: immunoSEQ multiplex PCR; TCRdb's copy keeps in-frame clones and lacks some. V and J calls and clone size come straight from that table; D and trimming were deduced from the DNA. The repertoire holds 100,000 to 120,000 clones, around 83% seen once, with roughly 2.9% in the top ten. Remarks on this clone: The target antigen is unknown.

This clonotype was obtained from a woman aged 55-69 years in good health and CMV-seropositive. The sample comprised PBMCs.

CDR3 nucleotides: TGTGCCAGCAGTTACCGCGGGACAGGGCACAATGAGCAGTTCTTC. As protein: CASSYRGTGHNEQFF. This chain joins TRBV6-6 and TRBJ2-1, with 9 positions matching TRBD1. Germline loops: CDR1 MNHNY, CDR2 SVGAGI (reference sequence). Trimming took 2 bases from V and 5 from J; bases not matched to a gene: 4. There are 15 residues in the CDR3.